Listed below are T cell receptor beta chains from one sample, sequenced in a study of blood T cell repertoires in COVID-19. The protocol was immunoSEQ multiplex PCR, while the TCRdb copy is restricted to in-frame clones and leaves out a portion. The sample holds approximately 140,000 clones, around 87% seen once. The source material was PBMCs or T cells enriched from blood (not recorded which). These receptors originate from a woman in her forties who had been exposed to COVID-19. CDR3s include the opening cysteine and the closing phenylalanine or tryptophan. The D gene is left open where the match is weak. Not every row has a clone size; where given, it reads once, few, many or a size class.

D	J	V	size	CDR3	DNA
TRBD2	TRBJ2-2	TRBV6-2/TRBV6-3	.	CASSRLAGDTGELFF	TGTGCCAGCAGCCGACTAGCGGGAGACACCGGGGAGCTGTTTTTT
.	TRBJ2-1	TRBV19	.	CASRGQYNEQFF	TGTGCCAGTCGAGGGCAGTACAATGAGCAGTTCTTC
.	TRBJ2-1	TRBV7-6	.	CASSLRAGILYNEQFF	TGTGCCAGCAGCTTAAGGGCAGGGATACTATACAATGAGCAGTTCTTC
.	TRBJ2-7	TRBV28	.	CASSSFNEQYF	TGTGCCAGCAGTTCGTTTAACGAGCAGTACTTC
.	TRBJ1-5	TRBV6-5	.	CASSPRQENQPQHF	TGTGCCAGCAGTCCTCGACAGGAGAATCAGCCCCAGCATTTT
TRBD1	TRBJ1-3	TRBV2	.	CASSGQGRNTIYF	TGTGCCAGCAGTGGACAGGGGAGAAACACCATATATTTT
.	TRBJ2-3	TRBV13	.	CASSFAGWDTQYF	TGTGCCAGCAGCTTTGCGGGATGGGATACGCAGTATTTT
TRBD1	TRBJ1-6	TRBV11-1	.	CASSPRQGHSPLHF	TGTGCCAGCAGCCCGCGACAGGGACATTCACCCCTCCACTTT
.	TRBJ2-7	TRBV5-5	.	CASSLGGYPYEQYF	TGTGCCAGCAGCTTGGGAGGCTACCCCTACGAGCAGTACTTC
.	TRBJ2-2	TRBV28	.	CASSLPGGGGTGELFF	TGTGCCAGCAGTCTCCCGGGGGGAGGGGGCACCGGGGAGCTGTTTTTT
TRBD1	TRBJ1-2	TRBV28	.	CASLGTGDGYTF	TGTGCCAGCCTCGGGACAGGGGATGGCTACACCTTC
TRBD1	TRBJ1-5	TRBV7-2	.	CASSSDRALQPQHF	TGTGCCAGCAGCTCCGACAGGGCCCTTCAGCCCCAGCATTTT
TRBD1	TRBJ2-5	TRBV29-1	.	CSVLDGTASGTQYF	TGCAGCGTTCTAGACGGGACAGCCTCGGGGACCCAGTACTTC
TRBD1	TRBJ1-2	TRBV11-1	.	CASSSIPGQGDGYTF	TGTGCCAGCAGCTCCATACCGGGACAGGGCGATGGCTACACCTTC
TRBD1	TRBJ1-2	TRBV5-1	.	CASSPGTGVYGYTF	TGCGCCAGCAGCCCCGGGACAGGGGTCTATGGCTACACCTTC
.	TRBJ1-1	TRBV7-6	.	CASSLAGQTNTEAFF	TGTGCCAGCAGCTTAGCAGGACAAACGAACACTGAAGCTTTCTTT
TRBD2	TRBJ2-7	TRBV2	few	CASSWREFPYEQYF	TGTGCCAGCAGTTGGCGGGAGTTCCCCTACGAGCAGTACTTC
.	TRBJ2-7	TRBV11-2	.	CASSSLRTNYEQYF	TGTGCCAGCAGCTCCCTTAGGACAAACTACGAGCAGTACTTC
.	TRBJ1-1	TRBV27	.	CASSLWQGSTEAFF	TGTGCCAGCAGTTTATGGCAGGGTAGTACTGAAGCTTTCTTT
TRBD1	TRBJ1-2	TRBV4-2	.	CASSQGQGYGYTF	TGTGCCAGCAGCCAAGGACAGGGCTATGGCTACACCTTC
.	TRBJ1-5	TRBV7-2	.	CASSAQGPSNQPQHF	TGTGCCAGCAGCGCGCAGGGTCCCAGCAATCAGCCCCAGCATTTT
.	TRBJ1-4	TRBV6-5	.	CATLAYVGEKLFF	TGTGCCACCCTTGCCTATGTCGGGGAAAAACTGTTTTTT
TRBD1	TRBJ1-4	TRBV18	.	CASSPTGGAREKLFF	TGTGCCAGCTCACCGACAGGGGGCGCAAGGGAAAAACTGTTTTTT
.	TRBJ2-1	TRBV12-3/TRBV12-4	.	CASRLDGYNEQFF	TGTGCCAGCAGACTCGACGGGTACAATGAGCAGTTCTTC
TRBD1	TRBJ1-6	TRBV3-1/TRBV3-2	.	CASRLGQGGNSPLHF	TGTGCCAGCAGACTAGGACAGGGCGGTAATTCACCCCTCCACTTT
.	TRBJ1-2	TRBV2	.	CASSEGIGVGDYGYTF	TGTGCCAGCAGTGAAGGCATTGGGGTAGGGGACTATGGCTACACCTTC
TRBD1	TRBJ1-1	TRBV7-2	few	CASSSDRGRMNTEAFF	TGTGCCAGCAGCTCCGACAGGGGACGCATGAACACTGAAGCTTTCTTT
TRBD1	TRBJ2-7	TRBV4-1	.	CASSQTDRVAYEQYF	TGCGCCAGCAGCCAGACTGACAGGGTGGCCTACGAGCAGTACTTC
.	TRBJ2-2	TRBV27	.	CASSGGAGELFF	TGTGCCAGCAGTGGGGGGGCTGGGGAGCTGTTTTTT
.	TRBJ2-7	TRBV3-1/TRBV3-2	few	CASSQLAAEQYF	TGTGCCAGCAGCCAATTAGCGGCCGAGCAGTACTTC
.	TRBJ1-2	TRBV6-5	.	CASREGPNYGYTF	TGTGCCAGCAGAGAGGGTCCTAACTATGGCTACACCTTC
TRBD1	TRBJ1-5	TRBV9	.	CASSATGNSNQPQHF	TGTGCCAGCAGCGCGACAGGGAATAGCAATCAGCCCCAGCATTTT
TRBD1	TRBJ1-1	TRBV4-1	.	CASSQTGTGSTFF	TGCGCCAGCAGCCAAACCGGGACAGGGTCAACTTTCTTT
TRBD2	TRBJ2-3	TRBV10-3	.	CAITSRLAGPTDTQYF	TGTGCCATCACCAGTAGACTAGCGGGGCCCACAGATACGCAGTATTTT
TRBD1	TRBJ1-5	TRBV5-1	.	CASSLAGQGTPDQPQHF	TGCGCCAGCAGCTTGGCGGGACAGGGGACGCCCGATCAGCCCCAGCATTTT
.	TRBJ1-5	TRBV7-9	.	CASSLDGRGSQPQHF	TGTGCCAGCAGCTTAGATGGCAGGGGAAGTCAGCCCCAGCATTTT
TRBD1	TRBJ2-1	TRBV18	.	CASSPFDRDRQGMFF	TGTGCCAGCTCACCGTTTGATAGGGACAGACAAGGGATGTTCTTC
.	TRBJ2-7	TRBV3-1/TRBV3-2	.	CASSPVDFPYEQYF	TGTGCCAGCAGCCCCGTGGACTTTCCCTACGAGCAGTACTTC
.	TRBJ2-3	TRBV6-5	.	CASSPMSVVGDTQYF	TGTGCCAGCAGCCCAATGAGCGTAGTAGGAGATACGCAGTATTTT
TRBD2	TRBJ2-1	TRBV4-2	once	CASSPRTSAGNEQFF	TGTGCCAGCAGCCCCCGAACTAGCGCTGGTAATGAGCAGTTCTTC
.	TRBJ1-2	TRBV28	.	CASKEGVGGYTF	TGTGCCAGCAAAGAGGGGGTTGGTGGCTACACCTTC
.	TRBJ2-2	TRBV5-1	.	CASSLDLRREAGELFF	TGCGCCAGCAGCTTGGATTTGCGACGGGAAGCCGGGGAGCTGTTTTTT